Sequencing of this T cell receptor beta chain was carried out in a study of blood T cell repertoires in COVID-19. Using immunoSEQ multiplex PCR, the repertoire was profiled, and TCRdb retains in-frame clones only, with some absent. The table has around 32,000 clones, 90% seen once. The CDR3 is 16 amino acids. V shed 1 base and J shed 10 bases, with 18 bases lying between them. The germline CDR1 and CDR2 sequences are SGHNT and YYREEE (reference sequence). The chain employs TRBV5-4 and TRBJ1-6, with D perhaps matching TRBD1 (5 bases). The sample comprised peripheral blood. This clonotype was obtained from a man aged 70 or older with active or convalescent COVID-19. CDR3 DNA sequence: TGTGCCAGCAGCTTGTTATCAGGGATGTCAGGGTCACCCCTCCACTTT. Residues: CASSLLSGMSGSPLHF.